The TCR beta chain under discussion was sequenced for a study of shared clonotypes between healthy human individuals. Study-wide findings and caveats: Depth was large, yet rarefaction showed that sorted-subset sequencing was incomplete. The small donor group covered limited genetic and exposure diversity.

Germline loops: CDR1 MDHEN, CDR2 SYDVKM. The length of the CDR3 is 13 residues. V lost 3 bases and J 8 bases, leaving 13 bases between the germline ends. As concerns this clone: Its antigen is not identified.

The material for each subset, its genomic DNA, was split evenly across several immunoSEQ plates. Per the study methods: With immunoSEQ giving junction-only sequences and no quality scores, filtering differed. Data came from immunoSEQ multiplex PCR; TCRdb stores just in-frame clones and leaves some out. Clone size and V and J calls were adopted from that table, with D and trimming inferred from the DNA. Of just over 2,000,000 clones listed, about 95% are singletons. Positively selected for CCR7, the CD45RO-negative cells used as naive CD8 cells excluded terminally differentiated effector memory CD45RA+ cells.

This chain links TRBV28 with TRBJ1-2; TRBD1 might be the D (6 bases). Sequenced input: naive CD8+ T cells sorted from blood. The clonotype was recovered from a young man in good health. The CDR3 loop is CASSFPLGAGYTF. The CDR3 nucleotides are TGTGCCAGCAGTTTCCCCTTGGGGGCCGGCTACACCTTC.